These T cell receptor beta chains were read from a single sample in a study of shared clonotypes between healthy human individuals. The data were produced by immunoSEQ multiplex PCR, yet TCRdb's version contains in-frame clones alone and is incomplete. The data show around 990,000 clones, 77% seen once. Specimen: memory CD4+ T cells from PBMCs. The receptors here all came from a man between 18 and 29 years old in good health. Some clones in this sample may be carry-over from other donors' samples. Both conserved end residues are trimmed from each CDR3. The size entry is marked missing in some rows and otherwise reads once, few, many or a size class.

V | size | CDR3
TRBV27 | - | ASSHRKSTEAF
TRBV5-1 | - | ASSSIAGAWYNEQF
TRBV2 | - | ASSLQTGGDQPQH
TRBV7-9 | once | ASSPLGGTGANVLT
TRBV27 | - | ASSLLSGSSYNEQF
TRBV19 | - | ASSIGNSGTDTQY
TRBV7-2 | - | ASSLVFQGEDTQY
TRBV27 | - | ASSQRWGLYEQY
TRBV30 | - | AWSLGLGDEQF
TRBV5-6 | - | ASSLATEETQY
TRBV25-1 | few | ASSDGLGTGSNEQF
TRBV2 | - | ASRADRGGHNEQF
TRBV6-1 | - | ASSEVGTGVRGYT
TRBV29-1 | - | STTRTGTGEQY
TRBV5-5 | - | VSSSTFRGRSEQF
TRBV7-2 | - | ASSLYKSPSNGANVLT
TRBV7-3 | - | ASSQGLVDTDTQY
TRBV7-2 | - | ASSPYGSQETQY
TRBV10-3 | - | ASNTNTGELF
TRBV28 | - | ASSRGDLGKWDEQY
TRBV5-6 | - | ASRIPGGSIGEQF
TRBV7-2 | - | ASSLHSGQGLGGYT
TRBV27 | once | ASRKNGQGWQETQY
TRBV18 | - | ASSPTRNTEAF
TRBV10-2 | - | ASSESGVAYEQY
TRBV7-3 | few | ASSLKGGRGDEQF
TRBV28 | - | ASSSHGREGLREKLF
TRBV5-1 | - | ASSLTRGTPGELF
TRBV7-8 | - | ASSLEFLQETQY
TRBV29-1 | - | SVSMRKDSTEAF
TRBV29-1 | many | SVARNSAEQF
TRBV4-2 | - | ASSASGTGNTEAF
TRBV18 | - | ASSPPGGTDTQY
TRBV6-5 | - | ASSYLAGRTDTQY
TRBV7-8 | few | ASSLVGQKTYEQY
TRBV29-1 | - | SAGGDRSSSNQPQH
TRBV6-5 | once | ASSSPWGTEAF
TRBV7-8 | - | ASSPGGYLANQPQH
TRBV5-4 | - | ASSLDRVGTGELF
TRBV2 | - | ASSEALRETGIEQY
TRBV28 | once | AASPTALTGELF
TRBV28 | - | ASSLPPPGYEQY
TRBV20-1 | few | SARVFGGYT
TRBV2 | - | ASSEGRNTGELF
TRBV7-2 | - | ASSLVAGRNEKLF